The entry below gives a single TCR beta chain sequence along with its context. As yet, its antigen is unknown. This record belongs to a study of T cells in Graves' hyperthyroidism and ophthalmopathy. Study-level findings and limits: Ophthalmopathy was separated from stable hyperthyroidism by a 13 V-J model. The blood repertoire included most of the expanded thyroid clonotypes above 0.001.

The source material, RNA transcripts, was used to amplify TCR beta CDR3 regions. RT-PCR in the first round (using the HTBI primer set) targeted the TCR CDR3. TCRdb reprocessed the multiplex PCR reads via MiXCR and lists one record per CDR3 protein. The sample holds over 650,000 distinct CDR3 sequences, just under 45% seen once. Trimming left V 5 bases short and J 1 base short, with 7 bases between. The CDR3 spans 12 residues. Germline assignment: CDR1 SGDLS and CDR2 YYNGEE. The study excluded patients with uncontrolled infection, other autoimmune disease, pregnancy or lactation. This clonotype originated in an adult man with Graves' disease, either hyperthyroidism or ophthalmopathy (not recorded which). The J gene is TRBJ2-7, the V gene TRBV9; D unclear. The sequenced sample consisted of peripheral blood or thyroid tissue (not recorded which). The CDR3 DNA reads as TGTGCCAGCAGGGAAACATCCTACGAGCAGTACTTC. Its translation: CASRETSYEQYF.